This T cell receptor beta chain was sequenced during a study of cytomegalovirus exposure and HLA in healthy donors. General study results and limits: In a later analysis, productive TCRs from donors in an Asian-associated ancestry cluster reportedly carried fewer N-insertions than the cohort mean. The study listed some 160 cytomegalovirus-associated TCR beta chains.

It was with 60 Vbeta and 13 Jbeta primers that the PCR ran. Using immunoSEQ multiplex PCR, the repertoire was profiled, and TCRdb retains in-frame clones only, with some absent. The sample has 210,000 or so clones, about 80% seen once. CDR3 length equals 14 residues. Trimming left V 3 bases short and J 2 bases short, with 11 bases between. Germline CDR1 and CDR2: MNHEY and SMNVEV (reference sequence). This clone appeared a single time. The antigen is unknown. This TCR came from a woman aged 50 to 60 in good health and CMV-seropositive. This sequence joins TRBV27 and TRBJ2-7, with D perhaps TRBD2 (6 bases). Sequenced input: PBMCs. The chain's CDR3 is CASSFLGGTYEQYF. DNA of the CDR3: TGTGCCAGCAGTTTCTTGGGAGGCACCTACGAGCAGTACTTC.